Below, one T cell receptor (beta chain) is given with its context. Generated by immunoSEQ multiplex PCR, the TCRdb table keeps only in-frame clones and is missing some. The sample holds under 130,000 clones, roughly 90% seen once. The data derive from a study of control samples from healthy donors and cancer patients. The clonotype was recovered from a man aged 60-69 years with lung cancer. The specimen was PBMCs.

The CDR3 DNA reads TGTGCCAGCAGAAGGGACAGGGTGGAGACCCAGTACTTC. Translated: CASRRDRVETQYF. The chain is built from TRBV6-5 and TRBJ2-5; 9 bases line up with TRBD1. Looked up from germline, CDR1 is MNHEY and CDR2 is SVGAGI. The V and J ends lost 6 bases and 5 bases, in that order; junction bases with no gene match: 4. The CDR3 spans 13 residues.